Listed here are 21 T cell receptor beta chains from one sample, sequenced in a study of OX40 agonist ivuxolimab in advanced cancers. Libraries were prepared by immunoSEQ multiplex PCR; TCRdb keeps only in-frame clonotypes and omits some of them. The data show about 16,000 clones, just over 85% seen once. The sample here was CD4+ or CD8+ T cells sorted from blood, taken in a trial of the OX40 agonist ivuxolimab. Receptor source: an adult with an advanced solid tumor such as melanoma, head and neck, liver or kidney cancer.

The rearrangement links TRBV7-7 to TRBJ2-5; D is unresolved. The V end was cut by 5 bases, the J end by 5 bases, with 9 bases between. This CDR3 spans 12 amino acids. The V gene's germline CDR1 is SSHAT and CDR2 FNYEAQ (reference sequence). As DNA, the CDR3 is TGTGCCAGCAGCCCCCCGATGGAGACCCAGTACTTC. Translated: CASSPPMETQYF.

This clone has only a few counts. V usage is TRBV29-1 and J usage is TRBJ1-1; the match to TRBD1 covers 9 bases. Germline lookup yields CDR1 SQVTM and CDR2 ANQGSEA. This CDR3 is 13 amino acids long. Trimming at V came to 7 bases and at J to 4 bases, leaving 7 bases not matched to a gene. The CDR3 loop reads CSGWDRESTEAFF. The CDR3 DNA follows: TGCAGCGGGTGGGACAGGGAGAGCACTGAAGCTTTCTTT.

This sequence joins TRBV4-1 and TRBJ1-2, with 11 bases identical to TRBD1. The CDR3 is made up of 14 amino acids. In germline, CDR1 is MGHRA, CDR2 YSYEKL. Trimming removed 3 bases from V and 8 bases from J; junction bases left unmatched: 5. The CDR3 DNA follows: TGCGCCAGCAGCCACGCGGGGACAGGGGGAGGCTACACCTTC. Translation: CASSHAGTGGGYTF.

In this sample, this clone turned up once. The chain joins TRBV5-6 to TRBJ1-1; the match to TRBD1 covers 9 bases. The trim removed 4 bases at V and 3 bases at J, leaving 7 bases unmatched. Germline values: CDR1 SGHDT, CDR2 YYEEEE. This CDR3 is built from 15 residues. In DNA form, the CDR3 reads TGTGCCAGCAGCCCCGAGGGACAGGGCGACACTGAAGCTTTCTTT. Translated: CASSPEGQGDTEAFF.

The genes are TRBV29-1 and TRBJ2-7; TRBD1 aligns across 8 bases. The CDR3 extends over 15 amino acids. Germline loops: CDR1 SQVTM, CDR2 ANQGSEA. Trimming cost V 7 bases and J 2 bases; bases outside gene matches: 13. DNA for the CDR3: TGCAGCGCCCGGGGGCCAGGACAGGGAACCTACGAGCAGTACTTC. Translation gives CSARGPGQGTYEQYF.

The chain combines TRBV6-5 with TRBJ2-3; D remains ambiguous. Germline CDR1 is MNHEY and CDR2 is SVGAGI. This CDR3 region has 13 residues. V was clipped by 6 bases and J by 6 bases, with 13 bases between them. The CDR3 loop is CASRVGVFDTQYF. The DNA for the CDR3 is TGTGCCAGCAGAGTAGGTGTTTTTGATACGCAGTATTTT.

The chain employs TRBV7-9 and TRBJ2-5, with no clear D. Germline-derived CDR1 and CDR2 are SEHNR and FQNEAQ (reference sequence). The V and J ends lost 5 bases and 7 bases respectively, with 8 bases between them. The CDR3 runs to 11 residues. CDR3 loop: CASSPDWTQYF. The CDR3 nucleotides read TGTGCCAGCAGCCCAGACTGGACCCAGTACTTC.

The gene calls are TRBV18 and TRBJ2-2; D might be TRBD2 (5 bases). V lost 2 bases and J 3 bases, leaving 19 bases between the germline ends. This CDR3 contains 18 residues. Germline lookup yields CDR1 KGHSH and CDR2 LQKENI. CDR3 protein: CASSPRLRPNGDTGELFF. CDR3 in DNA: TGTGCCAGCTCACCAAGACTACGGCCCAATGGTGACACCGGGGAGCTGTTTTTT.

V gene TRBV6-5 combines with J gene TRBJ1-1, with D possibly matching TRBD1 (5 bases). Germline V CDR1 and CDR2: MNHEY, SVGAGI. CDR3 size: 13 residues. V shed 6 bases and J shed 2 bases, with 10 bases lying between them. For the CDR3, the DNA is TGTGCCAGCAGCTTCCAGGGTAACACTGAAGCTTTCTTT. The encoded protein is CASSFQGNTEAFF.

V usage is TRBV5-1 and J usage is TRBJ2-7, with a tentative D call TRBD2 (6 bases). Trimming stripped 4 bases from V and 0 bases from J, with 11 bases between. Germline assignment: CDR1 SGHRS and CDR2 YFSETQ. The CDR3 totals 14 residues. CDR3 loop: CASSNRAGSYEQYF. For the CDR3, the DNA is TGCGCCAGCAGCAATCGAGCGGGCTCCTACGAGCAGTACTTC.

The CDR3 region has the DNA TGTGCCACCAGCAGGGGGGGGGAACAGCTCGGTGGCTACACCTTC. Encoded protein: CATSRGGEQLGGYTF. V usage is TRBV15 and J usage is TRBJ1-2; TRBD1 might be the D (5 bases). The V gene lost 3 bases and the J gene lost 7 bases, with 18 bases spanning the gap. Germline CDR1 and CDR2: LNHNV and YYDKDF (reference sequence). The CDR3 loop spans 15 amino acids.

This clone was detected a few times. The rearrangement links TRBV9 to TRBJ2-2; 9 bases are a match to TRBD1. The CDR3 sequence is 16 residues long. V lost 4 bases to trimming and J lost 3 bases; unmatched junction nucleotides: 7. Germline V gives CDR1 SGDLS, CDR2 YYNGEE. The CDR3 DNA sequence: TGTGCCAGCAGCCCGCAAGGGACAGGGTACACCGGGGAGCTGTTTTTT. As protein: CASSPQGTGYTGELFF.

This chain links TRBV5-1 with TRBJ2-3; D unclear. This CDR3 is 13 amino acids long. V was cut by 2 bases and J by 3 bases, with 7 bases left in between. Germline assignment: CDR1 SGHRS and CDR2 YFSETQ. The CDR3 region has the DNA TGCGCCAGCAGCTTCTTGAGTACAGATACGCAGTATTTT. It is translated as CASSFLSTDTQYF. Full variable domain (missing parts from reference TRBV5-1 and TRBJ2-3): KAGVTQTPRYLIKTRGQQVTLSCSPISGHRSVSWYQQTPGQGLQFLFEYFSETQRNKGNFPGRFSGRQFSNSRSEMNVSTLELGDSALYLCASSFLSTDTQYFGPGTRLTVL.

Here the CDR3 DNA reads TGCGCCAGCAGCTTGGTTCAGTTCCAAGAGACCCAGTACTTC. Translating gives CASSLVQFQETQYF. This chain connects TRBV5-1 to TRBJ2-5, with D unclear. The CDR3 sequence is 14 residues long. Germline CDR1 and CDR2: SGHRS and YFSETQ. Trimming removed 0 bases from V and 1 base from J, with 7 bases in between.

This rearrangement joins TRBV5-6 to TRBJ1-1; maybe TRBD1 (6 bases). Trimming took off 3 bases at V and 11 bases at J, with 20 bases between the two ends. This CDR3 is built from 14 residues. Germline lookup yields CDR1 SGHDT and CDR2 YYEEEE. The CDR3 is CASSWMGGRKSAFF. The CDR3 DNA follows: TGTGCCAGCAGCTGGATGGGGGGGCGGAAGTCTGCTTTCTTT. Filled out from reference TRBV5-6 and TRBJ1-1, the complete variable domain reads DAGVTQSPTHLIKTRGQQVTLRCSPKSGHDTVSWYQQALGQGPQFIFQYYEEEERQRGNFPDRFSGHQFPNYSSELNVNALLLGDSALYLCASSWMGGRKSAFFGQGTRLTVV.

The chain carries TRBV4-2 and TRBJ2-1, with TRBD2 matching over 12 bases. The CDR3 totals 15 residues. CDR1 and CDR2 (germline): LGHNA, YNFKEQ. With V trimmed by 5 bases and J by 12 bases, 11 bases remained unmatched. The CDR3 DNA follows: TGTGCCAGCAGCAAAGGCGGGACTAGCGGGTCCGGGCAGTTCTTC. Translation: CASSKGGTSGSGQFF.

V and J are TRBV7-2 and TRBJ2-3, with D maybe TRBD2 (5 bases). Germline CDR1 reads SGHTA; CDR2 reads FQGNSA. The CDR3 consists of 14 residues. V was cut by 2 bases and J by 5 bases, with 11 bases left in between. Here the CDR3 DNA reads TGTGCCAGCAGCTTACCAGCGGCGAAAGATACGCAGTATTTT. The encoded protein is CASSLPAAKDTQYF. The full variable domain, with the rest looked up from reference TRBV7-2 and TRBJ2-3, is GAGVSQSPSNKVTEKGKDVELRCDPISGHTALYWYRQSLGQGLEFLIYFQGNSAPDKSGLPSDRFSAERTGGSVSTLTIQRTQQEDSAVYLCASSLPAAKDTQYFGPGTRLTVL.

This rearrangement joins TRBV2 to TRBJ1-1; a weak D match, TRBD1 (6 bases). Germline CDR1 and CDR2: SNHLY and FYNNEI. V was shortened by 6 bases and J by 2 bases, with 10 bases between the two germline ends. CDR3 length: 13 residues. In DNA, the CDR3 is TGTGCCAGCAGGGACAGATTAAACACTGAAGCTTTCTTT. It yields the protein CASRDRLNTEAFF.

This clone was observed a few times. The chain joins TRBV25-1 to TRBJ2-5; 8 nucleotides line up with TRBD1. Germline loops: CDR1 MGHDK, CDR2 SYGVNS. V lost 6 bases, J lost 10 bases, and 13 bases stayed unmatched. This CDR3 has 14 residues. CDR3 DNA: TGTGCCAGCAGCCCATCGGACAGGGTGTATGGCCAGTACTTC. This translates into CASSPSDRVYGQYF.

This clone was seen only a few times. V is TRBV5-6 and J is TRBJ2-5; no definite D call. This CDR3 comprises 11 residues. Germline CDR1 and CDR2: SGHDT and YYEEEE. Trimming pared 1 base from V and 4 bases from J, leaving 2 bases between. CDR3 bases: TGTGCCAGCAGCTTGCGAGAGACCCAGTACTTC. Protein sequence: CASSLRETQYF.

The V gene is TRBV6-5, the J gene TRBJ1-5, with TRBD1 matching 7 bases. This CDR3 has 14 amino acids. In germline, CDR1 is MNHEY, CDR2 SVGAGI. The V and J ends lost 5 bases and 6 bases, in that order; junction bases with no gene match: 7. The CDR3 sequence: CASSQKQGTQPQHF. CDR3 DNA: TGTGCCAGCAGTCAAAAACAGGGGACTCAGCCCCAGCATTTT.